This TCR beta chain derives from a study of T-cell memory formation after mild COVID-19. Study-level information: Largely donor-specific sequence clusters came from a couple of donors. Study-wide findings and caveats: Most CD4+ clones that shrank were in CM and EM, while CD8+ ones turned up in EMRA. Clonal second-wave expansions that peaked on day 37 had unconfirmed SARS-CoV-2 specificity. Clones contracting over day 15 to 85 were CD4/CD8 balanced, with later expanders leaning CD4+.

TCRdb re-analysed the 5' RACE reads in MiXCR, keeping a single row per CDR3 protein. Of 350,000 to 500,000 distinct CDR3 sequences in the sample, 15% to 20% are singletons; the top ten hold around 8%. V lost 2 bases and J lost 7, with 6 bases in between. The CDR3 length is 12 residues. In the case of this clonotype: Its specificity is unknown.

This clonotype was sampled from an adult woman who had mild COVID-19 (a few samples of this study predate the infection). Cell type and time point are not known. Material: PBMCs or a T cell subset sorted from them (not recorded which). The chain links TRBV12-3 or TRBV12-4 to TRBJ2-1; D gene uncertain. This CDR3 reads CASSLWQNEQFF. CDR3 DNA sequence: TGTGCCAGCAGTTTATGGCAGAATGAGCAGTTCTTC.